The 8 T cell receptor beta chains reported below all come from one sample, sequenced in a study of immune heterogeneity within non-small cell lung tumors. Bulk tumor genomic DNA constituted the template, at around 590 ng per sample. Several spatially distant biopsies were obtained per primary tumor intraoperatively. Undergoing curative surgery were patients whose non-small cell lung cancer was untreated and newly diagnosed. CDR3 of TCR beta was amplified by multiplex PCR that used 32 V and 13 J primers. TCRdb redid the calling of the multiplex PCR reads with MiXCR, one entry per CDR3 protein. Among about 21,000 distinct CDR3 sequences listed, about 29% were seen once. Sequencing input: lung tumor tissue. These receptors originate from a man between 40 and 49 years old with non-small cell lung cancer.

This clonotype has a count of ten or more. The V gene is TRBV19, the J gene TRBJ2-5; D is tentatively TRBD1 or TRBD2 (5 bases each). The V end lost 6 bases, the J end lost 3 bases, and 11 bases lay between the germline ends. CDR1 and CDR2 from the germline V gene are LNHDA and SQIVND (reference sequence). The length of the CDR3 is 13 residues. The CDR3 DNA sequence: TGTGCCAGTAGACGGGGCCCTAAAGAGACCCAGTACTTC. Residues: CASRRGPKETQYF.

This chain uses TRBV20-1 with TRBJ1-2, with 9 bases lining up with TRBD1. The trim removed 7 bases at V and 8 bases at J, leaving 14 bases unmatched. CDR1 is DFQATT and CDR2 is SNEGSKA in the germline V gene (reference sequence). The CDR3 is 14 residues long. Written as DNA, the CDR3 is TGCAGTGACCGTAAGGGAACAGGGGGCGTGGGCTACACCTTC. Residues: CSDRKGTGGVGYTF.

Notes on this clonotype: It may be a read error: a sequence one base away is much more abundant. The rearrangement links TRBV10-3 to TRBJ2-2; 8 bases agree with TRBD2. This CDR3 has 16 residues. Germline V gene sequence: CDR1 ENHRY, CDR2 SYGVKD. Written as DNA, the CDR3 is TGTGCCATCAGTGACCCGGGACTAGTAAACACCGGGGAGCCGTTTTTT. It encodes CAISDPGLVNTGEPFF.

In its sample, this clonotype was seen many times. V gene TRBV2 combines with J gene TRBJ2-1; 9 nucleotides agree with TRBD1. V lost 8 bases and J lost 12; bases outside the gene matches: 11. The CDR3 loop spans 13 amino acids. Germline V gene data show CDR1 as SNHLY and CDR2 as FYNNEI. The CDR3 reads CASRGQGGSGQFF. The CDR3 coding sequence is TGTGCCAGCCGGGGACAGGGTGGGAGCGGGCAGTTCTTC.

Judged by abundance, this clonotype is medium-sized. J is TRBJ2-7 and V is TRBV27; 10 nucleotides line up with TRBD1. The V segment lost 6 bases and the J segment 3 bases; nucleotides outside the gene matches: 5. Looked up from germline, CDR1 is MNHEY and CDR2 is SMNVEV (reference sequence). This CDR3 region has 14 residues. CDR3 region: CASSPRTGGYEQYF. CDR3 in DNA: TGTGCCAGCAGCCCAAGGACAGGGGGCTACGAGCAGTACTTC.

This clonotype was picked up many times. The DNA of the CDR3 is TGTGCCAGTAGTCTGCGGCTAGATGGGGAGACCCAGTACTTC. Protein product: CASSLRLDGETQYF. The chain has TRBV19 and TRBJ2-5; D gene uncertain. The CDR3 is 14 residues long. Germline lookup yields CDR1 LNHDA and CDR2 SQIVND (reference sequence). V lost 5 bases and J lost 5, with 15 bases in between.

This clonotype was detected once. It may be a read error: a sequence one base away is much more abundant. This rearrangement joins TRBV27 to TRBJ2-7; TRBD2 matches 10 bases. CDR1 MNHEY and CDR2 SMNVEV come from the germline V gene (reference sequence). This CDR3 is 17 amino acids long. The CDR3 sequence is CASSLQGRAGGSYAQYF. The CDR3 coding sequence is TGTGCCAGCAGCTTGCAGGGGCGAGCGGGAGGGTCCTACGCGCAGTACTTC.

With respect to this clonotype: With a much larger clone just one base away, this may be a read error. The V gene is TRBV5-1, the J gene TRBJ2-7; D not certain. The germline V gene has CDR1 SGHRS and CDR2 YFSETQ. The CDR3 loop spans 15 amino acids. The CDR3 coding sequence is TGCGCCAGCAGCACCATCCCTGGATTTACCTACGAGCATTACTTC. Its protein product is CASSTIPGFTYEHYF.